This paragraph covers one T cell receptor beta chain sequence. Those enrolled, adults aged about 18 to 95 years, came from some 25 US areas. In the authors' workflow: Amplification of reference gene primers was used by the study to estimate nucleated cell counts. Sequenced by immunoSEQ multiplex PCR; TCRdb stores in-frame clones only, minus some. D and trimming were read from the DNA, whereas the V and J calls and clone size are those reported in that table. The data contain about 240,000 clones, more than 75% of them singletons. This specimen comes from a study of blood T cell repertoires in COVID-19. The overall study: COVID-19 samples from acute and convalescent phases originated in the United States, Italy and Spain.

The CDR3 contains 11 residues. Trimming removed 5 bases from V and 6 bases from J, with 6 bases in between. From germline, CDR1 is SGHNT and CDR2 YENEEA. This TCR was recovered from a woman in her 40s with acute COVID-19. Sequenced material: PBMCs or T cells enriched from blood (not recorded which). The chain employs TRBV11-3 and TRBJ2-3; D might be TRBD2 (6 bases). CDR3 in amino acids: CASSGRDTQYF. The DNA of the CDR3 is TGTGCCAGCAGCGGGAGGGATACGCAGTATTTT.